Included here is one T cell receptor (beta chain) sequence, with context. The CDR3 consists of 16 residues. V shed 4 bases, J shed 3 bases, and the junction held 9 bases outside the gene matches. This entry comes from a study of blood T cell dynamics during melanoma immunotherapy. Regarding time point: pre-treatment baseline. Disease control meant complete response, partial response or stable disease at 12 weeks. Assay used: immunoSEQ multiplex PCR; TCRdb lists only in-frame clones, some missing. The sample consists of 10,000 to 15,000 clones, around 84% of them appearing once. The TCR originated in a human donor with melanoma. This chain connects TRBV5-3 to TRBJ2-5; 10 positions match TRBD2. TRBV5-3 is sorted into the ORF group, with uncertain function. Sequenced material: blood, taken from a patient treated with checkpoint blockade. The CDR3 here is CARSLKKLAGKETQYF. The DNA of the CDR3 is TGTGCCAGAAGCCTAAAGAAACTAGCGGGGAAAGAGACCCAGTACTTC.